This is a list of T cell receptor beta chains from one sample in a study of blood T cell repertoires in COVID-19. The assay was immunoSEQ multiplex PCR, and TCRdb's table has in-frame clones only and misses some. The repertoire holds about 220,000 clones, with around 87% as singletons. Sequences were obtained from PBMCs or T cells enriched from blood (not recorded which). The receptor source for this set is a man aged 25-45 years who had been exposed to COVID-19. CDR3s include the opening cysteine and the closing phenylalanine or tryptophan.

V gene: TRBV7-9; CDR3 protein: CASSPPGLAGEQYF
V gene: TRBV5-5; CDR3 protein: CASSLKGSGGELFF
V gene: TRBV1; CDR3 protein: CTSSQPWRSGGAYEQYF
V gene: TRBV5-4; CDR3 protein: CASSPDSYGYTF
V gene: TRBV4-1; CDR3 protein: CASSVTGGPRGDTQYF
V gene: TRBV3-1/TRBV3-2; CDR3 protein: CASSLGTGNQPQHF
V gene: TRBV10-1; CDR3 protein: CASSEQGGSEQYF
V gene: TRBV3-1/TRBV3-2; CDR3 protein: CASSQEGSGDPYSNQPQHF
V gene: TRBV7-7; CDR3 protein: CASSSSSGGAAETQYF
V gene: TRBV18; CDR3 protein: CASSLPGDQPQHF
V gene: TRBV4-2; CDR3 protein: CASSQDWTVTAYGYTF
V gene: TRBV12-5; CDR3 protein: CASGLAGGYGYTF
V gene: TRBV4-3; CDR3 protein: CASSQDPQGSEKLFF
V gene: TRBV4-2; CDR3 protein: CASSQTIAGGTDTQYF
V gene: TRBV9; CDR3 protein: CASSVGSGSSYNSPLHF
V gene: TRBV21-1; CDR3 protein: CASSDRGDRGFPSSYNEQFF
V gene: TRBV7-3; CDR3 protein: CASNFSGTEAFF
V gene: TRBV6-5; CDR3 protein: CASMSGNNSPLHF
V gene: TRBV6-5; CDR3 protein: CASRDSLYGYTF
V gene: TRBV7-2; CDR3 protein: CASSPGLAGGVVTDTQYF
V gene: TRBV5-1; CDR3 protein: CASSPDRVGSPLHF
V gene: TRBV5-1; CDR3 protein: CASSPGSSSGGTDTQYF
V gene: TRBV5-4; CDR3 protein: CASSLVGGAAEQYF
V gene: TRBV19; CDR3 protein: CASRDRPGDTNEKLFF
V gene: TRBV12-3/TRBV12-4; CDR3 protein: CASGNGRGYTF
V gene: TRBV18; CDR3 protein: CASSPRDRGYEQYF
V gene: TRBV7-6; CDR3 protein: CASSAAPGHQPTDTQYF
V gene: TRBV5-1; CDR3 protein: CASSLRLAGGKETQYF
V gene: TRBV12-5; CDR3 protein: CASGPPNSYGYTF
V gene: TRBV10-3; CDR3 protein: CAIRENRGDTEAFF
V gene: TRBV18; CDR3 protein: CASSPSAGYGTQYF
V gene: TRBV5-4; CDR3 protein: CASSLTGVGGYTF
V gene: TRBV7-2; CDR3 protein: CASSSWGVGEKLFF
V gene: TRBV19; CDR3 protein: CASSGYRGKTDTQYF
V gene: TRBV19; CDR3 protein: CASSIENSHTEAFF
V gene: TRBV27; CDR3 protein: CASLPQTLTYNEQFF
V gene: TRBV5-4; CDR3 protein: CASSLGGGSPGNTIYF
V gene: TRBV2; CDR3 protein: CASSSRSGRGNQPQHF
V gene: TRBV3-1/TRBV3-2; CDR3 protein: CASSQLPGTPRMFLNTGELFF
V gene: TRBV12-5; CDR3 protein: CASGYEGGTEAFF
V gene: TRBV6-5; CDR3 protein: CASSPWDRAYEQYF
V gene: TRBV14; CDR3 protein: CASSQIAGGLYNEQFF
V gene: TRBV4-2; CDR3 protein: CASSQRGLAGFYEQYF
V gene: TRBV9; CDR3 protein: CASTAPRQTPNYGYTF
V gene: TRBV5-1; CDR3 protein: CASSPPGQEFGEQYF
V gene: TRBV9; CDR3 protein: CASSSDRYIQYF
V gene: TRBV4-1; CDR3 protein: CASSRYRELDYGYTF
V gene: TRBV6-4; CDR3 protein: CASSDSSGSYNEQFF
V gene: TRBV30; CDR3 protein: CAWSAGGTGTEAFF
V gene: TRBV7-9; CDR3 protein: CASSWNRDSNEQFF
V gene: TRBV28; CDR3 protein: CASSSWAGRSGNTIYF
V gene: TRBV4-1; CDR3 protein: CASSGVPGPGEAFF
V gene: TRBV6-1; CDR3 protein: CASSEVLGRNEQFF